This is a list of T cell receptor beta chains from one sample in a study of cytomegalovirus exposure and HLA in healthy donors. Produced via immunoSEQ multiplex PCR; TCRdb's table is partial and in-frame only. The data show hundreds of thousands of clones, about three quarters seen once. Sequenced: PBMCs. The receptors here all came from a man aged 18-30 years in good health and CMV-seronegative. CDR3s include the opening cysteine and the closing phenylalanine or tryptophan. Fields, in order: clone size, J gene, D gene, V gene, CDR3 protein, CDR3 DNA. A D gene is named only where the DNA matches it firmly. The size field is filled for only some rows; it gives once, few, many or a size class.

clone size: .
J gene: TRBJ2-1
D gene: TRBD1
V gene: TRBV7-7
CDR3 protein: CASSPGQGNEQFF
CDR3 DNA: TGTGCTAGCAGCCCGGGACAGGGCAATGAGCAGTTCTTC

clone size: .
J gene: TRBJ1-2
D gene: .
V gene: TRBV7-8
CDR3 protein: CASSLVGGFYGYTF
CDR3 DNA: TGTGCCAGCAGCTTAGTGGGGGGTTTCTATGGCTACACCTTC

clone size: .
J gene: TRBJ2-7
D gene: TRBD1
V gene: TRBV7-2
CDR3 protein: CASSPRTGATYEQYF
CDR3 DNA: TGTGCCAGCAGCCCGAGGACAGGGGCAACCTACGAGCAGTACTTC

clone size: .
J gene: TRBJ2-3
D gene: TRBD2
V gene: TRBV7-9
CDR3 protein: CASSPTGLADTQYF
CDR3 DNA: TGTGCCAGCAGCCCGACGGGACTAGCGGATACGCAGTATTTT

clone size: few
J gene: TRBJ1-5
D gene: TRBD1
V gene: TRBV2
CDR3 protein: CASSDRGRDSNQPQHF
CDR3 DNA: TGTGCCAGCAGTGATAGGGGGCGTGATAGCAATCAGCCCCAGCATTTT

clone size: .
J gene: TRBJ2-3
D gene: .
V gene: TRBV18
CDR3 protein: CASSPQGDGTQYF
CDR3 DNA: TGTGCCAGCTCACCACAGGGGGACGGTACGCAGTATTTT

clone size: .
J gene: TRBJ1-5
D gene: .
V gene: TRBV30
CDR3 protein: CAWSVRGTGDQPQHF
CDR3 DNA: TGTGCCTGGAGTGTACGGGGGACTGGGGATCAGCCCCAGCATTTT

clone size: .
J gene: TRBJ2-6
D gene: .
V gene: TRBV5-5
CDR3 protein: CASRLIYSGANVLTF
CDR3 DNA: TGTGCCAGCCGACTGATTTACTCTGGGGCCAACGTCCTGACTTTC

clone size: .
J gene: TRBJ2-1
D gene: .
V gene: TRBV19
CDR3 protein: CASSPLAGALGYNEQFF
CDR3 DNA: TGTGCCAGTAGTCCTCTGGCGGGGGCCCTCGGGTACAATGAGCAGTTCTTC

clone size: once
J gene: TRBJ1-1
D gene: .
V gene: TRBV11-2
CDR3 protein: CASSLARAEWTNTEAFF
CDR3 DNA: TGTGCCAGCAGCTTAGCCAGGGCAGAGTGGACGAACACTGAAGCTTTCTTT

clone size: .
J gene: TRBJ2-7
D gene: .
V gene: TRBV11-2
CDR3 protein: CASSQGREGRQYF
CDR3 DNA: TGTGCCAGCAGCCAAGGACGGGAAGGGAGGCAGTACTTC

clone size: .
J gene: TRBJ1-5
D gene: .
V gene: TRBV5-6
CDR3 protein: CASSFSKRASNQPQHF
CDR3 DNA: TGTGCCAGCAGCTTTTCTAAGCGGGCAAGTAATCAGCCCCAGCATTTT

clone size: .
J gene: TRBJ1-3
D gene: TRBD1
V gene: TRBV5-8
CDR3 protein: CASSLLGTDSGNTIYF
CDR3 DNA: TGTGCCAGCAGCCTCTTAGGGACAGACTCTGGAAACACCATATATTTT

clone size: once
J gene: TRBJ1-2
D gene: TRBD1
V gene: TRBV27
CDR3 protein: CASSPWTGSNYGYTF
CDR3 DNA: TGTGCCAGCAGTCCCTGGACAGGGTCAAACTATGGCTACACCTTC

clone size: once
J gene: TRBJ1-2
D gene: TRBD1
V gene: TRBV6-1
CDR3 protein: CASGLGTGPSYGYTF
CDR3 DNA: TGTGCCAGCGGCCTTGGGACAGGACCATCCTATGGCTACACCTTC

clone size: .
J gene: TRBJ2-5
D gene: TRBD2
V gene: TRBV11-2
CDR3 protein: CASSFRAGVGETQYF
CDR3 DNA: TGTGCCAGCAGCTTTCGAGCGGGAGTTGGAGAGACCCAGTACTTC

clone size: .
J gene: TRBJ2-1
D gene: .
V gene: TRBV27
CDR3 protein: CASSLQGPFYNEQFF
CDR3 DNA: TGTGCCAGCAGTCTACAGGGACCCTTCTACAATGAGCAGTTCTTC

clone size: .
J gene: TRBJ2-7
D gene: TRBD1
V gene: TRBV6-1
CDR3 protein: CASSHRDRGYEQYF
CDR3 DNA: TGTGCCAGCAGTCACCGGGACAGGGGATACGAGCAGTACTTC

clone size: .
J gene: TRBJ1-1
D gene: .
V gene: TRBV13
CDR3 protein: CASSLDEGAEAFF
CDR3 DNA: TGTGCCAGCAGCTTAGATGAGGGGGCTGAAGCTTTCTTT

clone size: few
J gene: TRBJ1-2
D gene: .
V gene: TRBV11-2
CDR3 protein: CASSLDRGHGYTF
CDR3 DNA: TGTGCCAGCAGCTTAGACAGGGGCCATGGCTACACCTTC

clone size: .
J gene: TRBJ2-7
D gene: .
V gene: TRBV7-2
CDR3 protein: CASSVQGSYEQYF
CDR3 DNA: TGTGCCAGCAGCGTGCAGGGGTCCTACGAGCAGTACTTC

clone size: few
J gene: TRBJ1-4
D gene: TRBD1
V gene: TRBV15
CDR3 protein: CATSFPSGTGAENEKLFF
CDR3 DNA: TGTGCCACCAGCTTTCCCTCCGGGACAGGGGCAGAGAATGAAAAACTGTTTTTT

clone size: .
J gene: TRBJ2-6
D gene: .
V gene: TRBV6-5
CDR3 protein: CASSYDSSGANVLTF
CDR3 DNA: TGTGCCAGCAGTTACGACAGCTCTGGGGCCAACGTCCTGACTTTC

clone size: .
J gene: TRBJ2-7
D gene: TRBD2
V gene: TRBV7-7
CDR3 protein: CASSLALVTSGYLRASSYEQYF
CDR3 DNA: TGTGCTAGCAGCTTAGCCCTGGTGACTAGCGGATACCTACGAGCGAGCTCCTACGAGCAGTACTTC